The 8 T cell receptor beta chains in this list originate from one sample, sequenced in a study of T-cell memory formation after mild COVID-19. TCRdb re-called the 5' RACE reads through MiXCR, storing one row per CDR3 protein. The repertoire holds tens of thousands of distinct CDR3 sequences, with 5% to 7% as singletons. The sample was PBMCs or a T cell subset sorted from them (not recorded which). The receptors shown here come from an adult who had mild COVID-19 (a few samples of this study predate the infection). Cell type and time point are not known.

This clonotype was detected many times. V usage is TRBV5-1 and J usage is TRBJ2-3, with D unclear. CDR3 length: 13 residues. The germline V gene has CDR1 SGHRS and CDR2 YFSETQ. The V gene lost 2 bases and the J gene lost 0 bases, with 4 bases spanning the gap. The CDR3 sequence is CASSFDSTDTQYF. The DNA of the CDR3 is TGCGCCAGCAGCTTCGACAGCACAGATACGCAGTATTTT.

A few counts support this clonotype. V usage is TRBV24-1 and J usage is TRBJ2-5, with unresolved D. The CDR3 has 14 residues. With 2 bases removed from V and 1 base from J, the gap between germline ends came to 7 bases. Germline CDR1 reads KGHDR; CDR2 reads SFDVKD. CDR3 residues: CATSDWSVQETQYF. The CDR3 nucleotides read TGTGCCACCAGTGATTGGTCAGTCCAAGAGACCCAGTACTTC.

By its share, this clonotype is medium-sized. V is TRBV12-3 or TRBV12-4 and J is TRBJ2-6, with D perhaps assigned TRBD1 or TRBD2 (7 bases each). Trimming left V 7 bases short and J 3 bases short, with 13 bases between. The CDR3 has 15 residues. The DNA for the CDR3 is TGTGCCAGCACCCAGGGGGGGCTTGGGGCCAACGTCCTGACTTTC. Its protein is CASTQGGLGANVLTF.

The chain's CDR3 is CASSFRGENNEQFF. DNA for the CDR3: TGCGCCAGCAGCTTTCGGGGGGAAAACAATGAGCAGTTCTTC. V gene TRBV5-1 combines with J gene TRBJ2-1; 7 positions agree with TRBD2. The CDR3 spans 14 residues. Germline CDR1 and CDR2: SGHRS and YFSETQ. Losses at the gene ends were 2 bases for V and 5 bases for J; bases not matched to a gene: 4.

This clonotype was counted only a few times. A read error may produce the germline difference seen at one junction end. This chain joins TRBV7-7 and TRBJ2-7, with D unresolved. Looked up from germline, CDR1 is SSHAT and CDR2 is FNYEAQ (reference sequence). The CDR3 is 13 amino acids. For the CDR3, the DNA is TGTGCTAGCAGCTTCGGTGAAGCCTACGAGCAGTACTTC. Translated, it gives CASSFGEAYEQYF.

The V gene is TRBV27, the J gene TRBJ1-5, with D perhaps matching TRBD1 (5 bases). The CDR3 spans 16 residues. Germline V CDR1 and CDR2: MNHEY, SMNVEV (reference sequence). Trimming cost V 5 bases and J 0 bases, with 14 bases left between them. CDR3 bases: TGTGCCAGCAGTCTCAGCGGGGGATATAGCAATCAGCCCCAGCATTTT. Residues: CASSLSGGYSNQPQHF.

By proportion, this clonotype is medium-sized. The rearrangement joins TRBV7-9 to TRBJ2-7; the D is unclear. Germline values: CDR1 SEHNR, CDR2 FQNEAQ (reference sequence). The V end lost 5 bases, the J end lost 2 bases, and 10 bases lay between the germline ends. The CDR3 runs 13 residues. CDR3 loop: CASSPLYAYEQYF. The CDR3 DNA reads as TGTGCCAGCAGCCCTCTTTACGCCTACGAGCAGTACTTC.

This clonotype was found many times. The chain combines TRBV4-2 with TRBJ2-3, with a tentative D call TRBD2 (6 bases). This CDR3 comprises 16 residues. Germline V CDR1 and CDR2: LGHNA, YNFKEQ. The germline V and J ends were trimmed by 4 bases and 3 bases, with 17 bases remaining between them. The CDR3 region is CASSPGGASRTDTQYF. For the CDR3, the DNA is TGTGCCAGCAGCCCCGGAGGGGCTAGTCGGACAGATACGCAGTATTTT.